Below are 16 T cell receptor beta chains sequenced from a single sample in a study of control samples from healthy donors and cancer patients. Profiled with immunoSEQ multiplex PCR; TCRdb holds only in-frame clones, not every one. The table shows 150,000 or so clones, with approximately 93% occurring only once. Sequencing was performed on blood. Receptor source: a man aged 18 to 35 in good health.

Worth noting for this clone: This same CDR3 is encoded by further DNA sequences in the sample. This chain connects TRBV4-2 to TRBJ2-1; 7 nucleotides align to TRBD1. The V gene end was trimmed by 0 bases and the J gene end by 1 base; junction bases not matched to a gene: 3. CDR1 is LGHNA, CDR2 YNFKEQ, per germline. This CDR3 spans 16 amino acids. As DNA, the CDR3 is TGTGCCAGCAGCCAAGATTGGGACAGATCCTACAATGAGCAGTTCTTC. This codes for CASSQDWDRSYNEQFF.

The J gene is TRBJ1-6, the V gene TRBV30; the D is unclear. With 3 bases removed from V and 7 bases from J, the gap between germline ends came to 16 bases. There are 15 residues in the CDR3. The germline CDR1 and CDR2 sequences are GTSNPN and SVGIG (reference sequence). In DNA, the CDR3 is TGTGCCTGGAGCAGACGCGGGGTCGGGAATTCACCCCTCCACTTT. Translation: CAWSRRGVGNSPLHF.

J is TRBJ2-7 and V is TRBV2, with D possibly called TRBD1 or TRBD2 (5 bases each). The ends were cut back, 5 bases at V and 7 bases at J, with 12 bases in the middle. CDR1 SNHLY and CDR2 FYNNEI come from the germline V gene. This CDR3 comprises 12 residues. The chain's CDR3 is CASSSDWGEQYF. Written as DNA, the CDR3 is TGTGCCAGCAGTTCTGATTGGGGGGAGCAGTACTTC.

The chain combines TRBV28 with TRBJ1-5; D gene unclear. The CDR3 length is 14 residues. Germline CDR1 MDHEN, CDR2 SYDVKM. V gave up 6 bases and J gave up 2 bases, with 11 bases separating them. CDR3: CASRVERGNQPQHF. In nucleotides, the CDR3 is TGTGCCAGCAGGGTCGAAAGAGGCAATCAGCCCCAGCATTTT.

The chain recombines TRBV4-1 with TRBJ2-5, with D tentatively TRBD2 (6 bases). Germline loops: CDR1 MGHRA, CDR2 YSYEKL. The CDR3 runs 14 residues. Between the trimmed V and J ends, which lost 1 base and 3 bases, there was a span of 9 bases. Here the CDR3 DNA reads TGCGCCAGCAGCCAAGTTGGCGGGAAAGAGACCCAGTACTTC. It translates to CASSQVGGKETQYF.

The chain joins TRBV28 to TRBJ2-7; 7 bases align to TRBD1. Trimming removed 5 bases from V and 5 bases from J; junction bases left unmatched: 15. The CDR3 contains 16 residues. The germline V gene encodes CDR1 MDHEN and CDR2 SYDVKM. This chain's CDR3 is CASSDPLNRGLHEQYF. DNA of the CDR3: TGTGCCAGCAGTGATCCACTTAACAGGGGCTTACACGAGCAGTACTTC.

The chain links TRBV3-1 (or the pseudogene TRBV3-2) to TRBJ1-6; D is perhaps TRBD1 (5 bases). The CDR3 runs 19 residues. V was shortened by 0 bases and J by 0 bases, with 15 bases between the two germline ends. Germline CDR1 is LGHDT and CDR2 is YNNKEL (reference sequence). This CDR3 is CASSQDLDKASSYNSPLHF. The CDR3 DNA reads as TGTGCCAGCAGCCAAGATCTGGACAAAGCCAGCTCCTATAATTCACCCCTCCACTTT.

This chain links TRBV19 with TRBJ1-1, with no clear D. Germline V lookup: CDR1 LNHDA, CDR2 SQIVND (reference sequence). The V end lost 2 bases, the J end lost 6 bases, and 13 bases lay between the germline ends. The CDR3 runs 14 residues. CDR3 sequence: CASSIRPGRPEAFF. The CDR3 nucleotides read TGTGCCAGTAGTATACGGCCGGGGAGGCCTGAAGCTTTCTTT. The whole variable domain, remainder taken from reference TRBV19 and TRBJ1-1, is DGGITQSPKYLFRKEGQNVTLSCEQNLNHDAMYWYRQDPGQGLRLIYYSQIVNDFQKGDIAEGYSVSREKKESFPLTVTSAQKNPTAFYLCASSIRPGRPEAFFGQGTRLTVV.

The V and J genes are TRBV18 and TRBJ2-5; D call uncertain. The germline V and J ends were trimmed by 3 bases and 2 bases, with 13 bases remaining between them. The CDR3 covers 15 residues. Germline V gene sequence: CDR1 KGHSH, CDR2 LQKENI. The CDR3 DNA is TGTGCCAGCTCACCGCGAACGGGCGAGCAAGAGACCCAGTACTTC. Translation: CASSPRTGEQETQYF.

The V and J genes are TRBV15 and TRBJ2-7; D is uncertain. CDR3 size: 13 residues. V lost 3 bases and J 4 bases, leaving 10 bases between the germline ends. Germline values: CDR1 LNHNV, CDR2 YYDKDF (reference sequence). As DNA, the CDR3 is TGTGCCACCAGCAGTCCGCTGATATACGAGCAGTACTTC. Translating gives CATSSPLIYEQYF. Together with reference TRBV15 and TRBJ2-7, the CDR3 gives the full variable domain: DAMVIQNPRYQVTQFGKPVTLSCSQTLNHNVMYWYQQKSSQAPKLLFHYYDKDFNNEADTPDNFQSRRPNTSFCFLDIRSPGLGDTAMYLCATSSPLIYEQYFGPGTRLTVT.

The chain has TRBV29-1 and TRBJ1-5, with no clear D. The germline V and J ends were trimmed by 6 bases and 0 bases, with 12 bases remaining between them. Germline-derived CDR1 and CDR2 are SQVTM and ANQGSEA. There are 14 residues in the CDR3. CDR3 protein: CSVSGEYSNQPQHF. CDR3 DNA sequence: TGCAGCGTGTCGGGTGAATATAGCAATCAGCCCCAGCATTTT. The full variable domain, rest sourced from reference TRBV29-1 and TRBJ1-5, is SAVISQKPSRDICQRGTSLTIQCQVDSQVTMMFWYRQQPGQSLTLIATANQGSEATYESGFVIDKFPISRPNLTFSTLTVSNMSPEDSSIYLCSVSGEYSNQPQHFGDGTRLSIL.

The chain has TRBV6-5 and TRBJ2-1, with D possibly matching TRBD2 (5 bases). The CDR3 is 13 residues long. CDR1 is MNHEY, CDR2 SVGAGI, per germline. Trimming removed 6 bases at V and 7 bases at J, with 13 bases between. CDR3 loop: CASRWSGSNEQFF. As DNA, the CDR3 is TGTGCCAGCAGATGGTCGGGATCGAATGAGCAGTTCTTC.

The J gene is TRBJ1-2, the V gene TRBV28, with TRBD1 identical over 7 bases. The junction had 12 bases not matched to a gene; V was cut back by 8 bases and J by 0 bases. The germline CDR1 and CDR2 sequences are MDHEN and SYDVKM. This CDR3 spans 16 amino acids. CDR3 in DNA: TGTGCCAGCGTGCTACACTCAGGGACAGCTAACTATGGCTACACCTTC. Protein: CASVLHSGTANYGYTF.

The chain is built from TRBV28 and TRBJ1-1; D perhaps matches TRBD1 (6 bases). This CDR3 spans 12 amino acids. CDR1 MDHEN and CDR2 SYDVKM come from the germline V gene. Trimming shortened V by 11 bases and J by 8 bases, and 18 bases separated the two germline ends. CDR3 in DNA: TGTGCCTCCGGGGGCCGGGCGTTCGAAGCTTTCTTT. Amino acids: CASGGRAFEAFF.

The chain links TRBV27 to TRBJ2-2; 8 nucleotides agree with TRBD1. Germline lookup yields CDR1 MNHEY and CDR2 SMNVEV (reference sequence). This CDR3 contains 14 residues. After removal of 9 bases from V and 4 bases from J, the junction contained 7 bases not matched to a gene. The DNA of the CDR3 is TGTGCCAGTCGGGGACAGGTGCGCACCGGGGAGCTGTTTTTT. Protein: CASRGQVRTGELFF.

CDR3 region: CASSLIRDRLLSPLHF. The CDR3 DNA sequence: TGTGCCAGCAGCTTAATCAGGGATAGGCTCCTCTCACCCCTCCACTTT. The chain links TRBV7-3 to TRBJ1-6, with D possibly matching TRBD1 (5 bases). Germline loops: CDR1 SGHTA, CDR2 FQGTGA. V was trimmed by 1 base and J by 10 bases, leaving 17 bases between them. The CDR3 is made up of 16 amino acids. Using reference TRBV7-3 and TRBJ1-6 for the parts outside the CDR3, the full variable domain is GAGVSQTPSNKVTEKGKYVELRCDPISGHTALYWYRQSLGQGPEFLIYFQGTGAADDSGLPNDRFFAVRPEGSVSTLKIQRTERGDSAVYLCASSLIRDRLLSPLHFGNGTRLTVT.